The clone carrying this T cell receptor beta chain was seen once. Its specificity is not known. This sample is drawn from a study of lymphopenia after photon versus proton radiotherapy. Study-wide findings and caveats: Oligoclonal CD8+ Temra expansion after nadir drove photon patients' diversity drop.

TCRdb's copy holds only in-frame clones and misses some; the assay was immunoSEQ multiplex PCR. The table shows about 50,000 clones, with 92% occurring only once. This sequence originates from a woman aged 40 to 50 with cholangiocarcinoma. This material consisted of peripheral blood, taken from a patient treated with photon-based radiotherapy.

Here the CDR3 reads CASSGGAETGRNTEAFF. The CDR3 DNA reads as TGTGCCAGCAGTGGTGGGGCCGAGACCGGGAGGAACACTGAAGCTTTCTTT. The V and J genes are TRBV6-1 and TRBJ1-1; a weak D match, TRBD1 (5 bases). Germline V gene data show CDR1 as MNHNS and CDR2 as SASEGT. V was cut by 4 bases and J by 1 base, with 19 bases left in between. The CDR3 is made up of 17 amino acids.